This is a list of T cell receptor beta chains from one sample in a study of blood T cell repertoires in COVID-19. TCRdb's copy holds only in-frame clones and misses some; the assay was immunoSEQ multiplex PCR. The repertoire includes about 210,000 clones, roughly 85% of them detected once, and roughly 2.7% sits in the top ten. The sample consisted of peripheral blood. Source of these receptors: a woman aged 40 to 50 with active or convalescent COVID-19. CDR3s include the opening cysteine and the closing phenylalanine or tryptophan. The order of the fields is V gene, J gene, clone size, D gene, CDR3 DNA, CDR3 protein. The D gene is left open where the match is weak. Only part of the rows carry a size: once, few, many, or a class if the clone is expanded.

>TRBV30|TRBJ1-2|.|TRBD1
TGTGCCTCCAACGGACAGGGACTAGCCTATGGCTACACCTTC
CASNGQGLAYGYTF
>TRBV6-5|TRBJ1-3|.|.
TGTGCCAGCAGTCCGGACAGCTTTGGAAACACCATATATTTT
CASSPDSFGNTIYF
>TRBV2|TRBJ1-1|.|TRBD1
TGTGCCAGCAGGCCCGACAGGGAAAGGACTGAAGCTTTCTTT
CASRPDRERTEAFF
>TRBV7-9|TRBJ2-5|.|.
TGTGCCAGCAGCTTAGTCGGGGAAGAGACCCAGTACTTC
CASSLVGEETQYF
>TRBV11-3|TRBJ2-7|.|.
TGTGCCAGCAGCTTAACAGGGAAAACCTACGAGCAGTACTTC
CASSLTGKTYEQYF
>TRBV7-2|TRBJ2-1|.|TRBD1
TGTGCCAGCAGCTTAGGGGACAGGGATAACAATGAGCAGTTCTTC
CASSLGDRDNNEQFF
>TRBV12-3/TRBV12-4|TRBJ2-5|.|TRBD1
TGTGCCAGCAGGTGGACAGGGACGTGGACCCAGTACTTC
CASRWTGTWTQYF
>TRBV3-1/TRBV3-2|TRBJ2-5|.|.
TGTGCCAGCAGCCCTAGGTCGGGTAGAGAGACCCAGTACTTC
CASSPRSGRETQYF
>TRBV28|TRBJ1-2|.|TRBD1
TGTGCCAGCAGTTCGACAGGGGGCACATTGGGCTACACCTTC
CASSSTGGTLGYTF
>TRBV5-1|TRBJ1-2|.|TRBD1
TGCGCCAGCAGTCCCGGACAGGCCCTTTACGGGTATGGCTACACCTTC
CASSPGQALYGYGYTF
>TRBV9|TRBJ2-2|.|TRBD2
TGTGCCAGCAGCCACATGACTAGCCCCGAGGGATCGAACACCGGGGAGCTGTTTTTT
CASSHMTSPEGSNTGELFF
>TRBV9|TRBJ2-2|.|.
TGTGCCAGCAGCCCGGACTCGAACACCGGGGAGCTGTTTTTT
CASSPDSNTGELFF
>TRBV4-1|TRBJ2-7|.|TRBD1
TGCGCCAGCAGCCAAGGACAGGGGGCTAACTACGAGCAGTACTTC
CASSQGQGANYEQYF
>TRBV6-2/TRBV6-3|TRBJ1-5|.|TRBD1
TGTGCCAGCAGTTACACCGGACAGGGGGCTTACTATAGCAATCAGCCCCAGCATTTT
CASSYTGQGAYYSNQPQHF
>TRBV19|TRBJ1-5|.|.
TGTGCCAGTAGTATTTCTCGGGGTCGGGGGAATCAGCCCCAGCATTTT
CASSISRGRGNQPQHF
>TRBV14|TRBJ2-2|.|TRBD1
TGTGCCAGCAGCCAACTATGGACAGGGGAGGCCGGGGAGCTGTTTTTT
CASSQLWTGEAGELFF
>TRBV6-2/TRBV6-3|TRBJ2-7|.|TRBD2
TGTGCCAGCAGTTACTTAGCGGGGGAGCAGTACTTC
CASSYLAGEQYF
>TRBV9|TRBJ1-4|.|TRBD1
TGTGCCAGCAGCGTGGACAGGGCTAATGAAAAACTGTTTTTT
CASSVDRANEKLFF
>TRBV6-5|TRBJ1-6|.|.
TGTGCCAGCAGTTACTCCAGTGATTCACCCCTCCACTTT
CASSYSSDSPLHF
>TRBV5-1|TRBJ2-7|once|TRBD2
TGCGCCAGCAGCTTCCTAGCGGGGGGGGGCGAGCAGTACTTC
CASSFLAGGGEQYF
>TRBV19|TRBJ1-3|.|TRBD1
TGTGCCAGTAGTATTTCAGGGGGCTCTGGAAACACCATATATTTT
CASSISGGSGNTIYF
>TRBV7-6|TRBJ2-3|.|.
TGTGCCAGCAGCTTATTCAATCGGCTAGCTCCAGATACGCAGTATTTT
CASSLFNRLAPDTQYF
>TRBV28|TRBJ2-5|.|.
TGTGCCAGCAGTTTGGCCCAGGGGAGGGGGGCCCAGTACTTC
CASSLAQGRGAQYF
>TRBV28|TRBJ2-7|.|TRBD1
TGTGCCAGCAGGTATACAGGGGGCTACGAGCAGTACTTC
CASRYTGGYEQYF
>TRBV18|TRBJ1-3|.|.
TGTGCCAGCTCAGGCCTTGGTGCGGGTTCCTCTGGAAACACCATATATTTT
CASSGLGAGSSGNTIYF
>TRBV5-6|TRBJ1-4|few|.
TGTGCCAGCAGCCGAGGGCCCCGGGTTGCTAATGAAAAACTGTTTTTT
CASSRGPRVANEKLFF
>TRBV2|TRBJ1-2|.|TRBD1
TGTGCCAGCAGTTTGGGACAGGGGCATGGCTACACCTTC
CASSLGQGHGYTF
>TRBV30|TRBJ2-1|.|TRBD2
TGTGCCTGGACCCACGCGGCCAGCGGGAGTGATGAGCAGTTCTTC
CAWTHAASGSDEQFF
>TRBV6-2/TRBV6-3|TRBJ1-1|.|TRBD1
TGTGCCAGCAGTTTGACAGGGCCTGAATGGACTGAAGCTTTCTTT
CASSLTGPEWTEAFF
>TRBV24-1|TRBJ1-2|.|TRBD1
TGTGCCACCGGGAACGCCGGGACAGATGGCTACACCTTC
CATGNAGTDGYTF
>TRBV5-6|TRBJ2-3|.|TRBD2
TGTGCCAGCAGCGTTACTAGCGGTAACACAGATACGCAGTATTTT
CASSVTSGNTDTQYF